These 29 T cell receptor beta chains came from one sample sequenced in a study of CD8 T cells in ankylosing spondylitis. TCRdb re-called the 5' RACE reads with MiXCR, one entry per CDR3 protein. The data hold 130,000 or so distinct CDR3 sequences, with approximately 10% observed a single time. Sequenced material: blood, either unsorted or a sorted T cell fraction (not recorded which). These receptors were collected from a female donor with ankylosing spondylitis or in good health (not recorded which).

The table lists this clonotype with many counts. The chain has TRBV7-2 and TRBJ2-7; D gene ambiguous. CDR3 size: 15 residues. V was shortened by 3 bases and J by 1 base, with 13 bases between the two germline ends. Germline loops: CDR1 SGHTA, CDR2 FQGNSA. Here the CDR3 DNA reads TGTGCCAGCAGCTTTCGGTCGGGTTATTCCTACGAGCAGTACTTC. The encoded protein is CASSFRSGYSYEQYF. Based on the CDR3 plus reference TRBV7-2 and TRBJ2-7, the full variable domain is GAGVSQSPSNKVTEKGKDVELRCDPISGHTALYWYRQSLGQGLEFLIYFQGNSAPDKSGLPSDRFSAERTGGSVSTLTIQRTQQEDSAVYLCASSFRSGYSYEQYFGPGTRLTVT.

This clonotype appeared many times. The chain links TRBV5-1 to TRBJ1-1; maybe TRBD1 (5 bases). Trimming left V 4 bases short and J 4 bases short, with 14 bases between. Germline-derived CDR1 and CDR2 are SGHRS and YFSETQ. The CDR3 totals 14 residues. In nucleotides, the CDR3 is TGCGCCAGCAGCATATTGGTGGGGGGCACTGAAGCTTTCTTT. Amino acid sequence: CASSILVGGTEAFF.

This clonotype was seen only a few times. The chain has TRBV9 and TRBJ2-6; D is undetermined. The CDR3 runs 15 residues. The V end lost 4 bases, the J end lost 0 bases, and 8 bases lay between the germline ends. Germline CDR1 is SGDLS and CDR2 is YYNGEE. In DNA form, the CDR3 reads TGTGCCAGCAGCTTGTGGGGCTCTGGGGCCAACGTCCTGACTTTC. Translating gives CASSLWGSGANVLTF. Looking up the rest from reference TRBV9 and TRBJ2-6 gives the full variable domain: DSGVTQTPKHLITATGQRVTLRCSPRSGDLSVYWYQQSLDQGLQFLIQYYNGEERAKGNILERFSAQQFPDLHSELNLSSLELGDSALYFCASSLWGSGANVLTFGAGSRLTVL.

This clonotype was seen more than once but under ten times. The chain employs TRBV7-6 and TRBJ2-4; weak D call: TRBD2 (6 bases). The CDR3 is 18 amino acids. The germline V and J ends were trimmed by 3 bases and 2 bases, with 20 bases remaining between them. Germline-derived CDR1 and CDR2 are SGHVS and FNYEAQ. In DNA form, the CDR3 reads TGTGCCAGCAGCTTGGGTCCACCGGGGGATATGTCCAAAAACATTCAGTACTTC. Residues: CASSLGPPGDMSKNIQYF.

This clonotype was observed many times. The chain joins TRBV20-1 to TRBJ1-4; 7 bases agree with TRBD1. Germline CDR1 DFQATT, CDR2 SNEGSKA (reference sequence). CDR3 length equals 17 residues. V lost 6 bases to trimming and J lost 0 bases; unmatched junction nucleotides: 13. In DNA, the CDR3 is TGCAGTGCACCCTGGACAGGCTCCTTTTCAACTAATGAAAAACTGTTTTTT. Translated, it gives CSAPWTGSFSTNEKLFF.

The chain has TRBV7-3 and TRBJ1-4; D gene unclear. The germline CDR1 and CDR2 sequences are SGHTA and FQGTGA. The CDR3 has 18 amino acids. Between the trimmed V and J ends, which lost 6 bases and 2 bases, there was a span of 22 bases. CDR3 in amino acids: CASRLDGVDRHTNEKLFF. CDR3 nucleotide sequence: TGTGCCAGCAGACTAGACGGAGTGGACCGGCATACTAATGAAAAACTGTTTTTT.

This clonotype was recorded many times. The chain joins TRBV12-3 or TRBV12-4 to TRBJ2-2, with 7 bases aligning to TRBD2. The CDR3 totals 17 residues. The V segment lost 6 bases and the J segment 5 bases; nucleotides outside the gene matches: 15. In DNA, the CDR3 is TGTGCCAGCAGGCCCCGAAGCGGGATACGCGGGACCGGGGAGCTGTTTTTT. It is translated as CASRPRSGIRGTGELFF.

This clonotype was detected a few times. The chain couples TRBV29-1 to TRBJ2-1, with 7 bases that match TRBD1. Germline assignment: CDR1 SQVTM and CDR2 ANQGSEA. V shed 1 base and J 0 bases; nucleotides not matched to a gene: 12. The CDR3 has 18 amino acids. The CDR3 here is CSVEVPSGTVSSYNEQFF. The CDR3 DNA follows: TGCAGCGTTGAAGTTCCTTCCGGGACAGTTAGCTCCTACAATGAGCAGTTCTTC.

About this clonotype: A much larger clone lies one base from this, so it may be a read error. This chain uses TRBV6-1 with TRBJ1-1, with 8 nucleotides matching TRBD1. Losses at the gene ends were 6 bases for V and 3 bases for J; bases not matched to a gene: 9. Germline V gives CDR1 MNHNS, CDR2 SASEGT. This CDR3 spans 15 amino acids. This CDR3 is CASSLGQGGDTEAFF. CDR3 in DNA: TGTGCCAGCAGCCTAGGACAGGGTGGGGACACTGAAGCTTTCTTT.

This clonotype was observed many times. The J gene is TRBJ2-3, the V gene TRBV6-1; 11 bases map to TRBD2. CDR1 MNHNS and CDR2 SASEGT come from the germline V gene. V gave up 5 bases and J gave up 2 bases; unmatched junction bases: 6. CDR3 length equals 16 residues. In DNA form, the CDR3 reads TGTGCCAGCAGTCTTAGCGGGAGGGCGCTCACAGATACGCAGTATTTT. Protein: CASSLSGRALTDTQYF.

This clonotype was found many times. The chain is built from TRBV2 and TRBJ1-1; a possible D gene is TRBD1 (5 bases). Trimming removed 6 bases from V and 1 base from J, with 9 bases in between. Germline assignment: CDR1 SNHLY and CDR2 FYNNEI. The CDR3 loop spans 13 amino acids. This chain's CDR3 is CASSGTANTEAFF. The CDR3 DNA reads as TGTGCCAGCAGCGGGACGGCGAACACTGAAGCTTTCTTT.

This clonotype has ten or more counts. The rearrangement joins TRBV12-3 or TRBV12-4 to TRBJ2-1, with TRBD2 identical over 7 bases. The CDR3 sequence is 13 residues long. Germline trimming cut 3 bases from V and 14 bases from J; bases unmatched to any gene: 10. The CDR3 reads CASSFGQAGTEFF. The DNA for the CDR3 is TGTGCCAGCAGTTTTGGCCAAGCGGGAACGGAGTTCTTC.

This clonotype has ten or more counts. The gene calls are TRBV5-1 and TRBJ2-1; 8 positions agree with TRBD2. Germline CDR1 and CDR2: SGHRS and YFSETQ. The CDR3 runs to 18 residues. Germline trimming cut 4 bases from V and 0 bases from J; bases unmatched to any gene: 12. CDR3 sequence reads: CASSTGSGSLGSYNEQFF. For the CDR3, the DNA is TGCGCCAGCAGCACAGGAAGCGGGAGCCTTGGCTCCTACAATGAGCAGTTCTTC.

This clonotype was detected ten times or more. The chain recombines TRBV5-1 with TRBJ1-1; possibly TRBD1 for D (5 bases). Germline CDR1 reads SGHRS; CDR2 reads YFSETQ. This CDR3 has 14 residues. Trimming took off 3 bases at V and 1 base at J, with 10 bases between the two ends. In DNA form, the CDR3 reads TGCGCCAGCAGCTCAACTCAGGGGAACACTGAAGCTTTCTTT. Encoded protein: CASSSTQGNTEAFF.

This clonotype was recorded many times. This rearrangement joins TRBV20-1 to TRBJ1-1; D gene uncertain. With 5 bases removed from V and 1 base from J, the gap between germline ends came to 5 bases. The CDR3 spans 11 residues. Germline values: CDR1 DFQATT, CDR2 SNEGSKA (reference sequence). CDR3 nucleotides: TGCAGTGCTGAACAGAACACTGAAGCTTTCTTT. Translation gives CSAEQNTEAFF.

The chain is built from TRBV10-3 and TRBJ2-2; D might be TRBD1 (6 bases). Germline V gene sequence: CDR1 ENHRY, CDR2 SYGVKD. This CDR3 is built from 16 residues. Trimming removed 4 bases from V and 0 bases from J, with 12 bases in between. The CDR3 spells CAISGRGGSNTGELFF. In DNA, the CDR3 is TGTGCCATCAGTGGCAGGGGCGGGTCGAACACCGGGGAGCTGTTTTTT.

This clonotype was observed a handful of times. The gene calls are TRBV20-1 and TRBJ2-3; D is unresolved. CDR1 DFQATT and CDR2 SNEGSKA come from the germline V gene (reference sequence). The CDR3 is made up of 13 amino acids. V was cut by 6 bases and J by 0 bases, with 10 bases left in between. This chain's CDR3 is CSATPRSTDTQYF. DNA of the CDR3: TGCAGTGCGACGCCGCGGAGCACAGATACGCAGTATTTT.

This clonotype was detected a few times. The chain has TRBV19 and TRBJ1-1; D might be TRBD1 (5 bases). Trimming removed 5 bases at V and 5 bases at J, with 15 bases between. CDR1 is LNHDA, CDR2 SQIVND, per germline (reference sequence). The CDR3 loop spans 14 amino acids. CDR3 nucleotides: TGTGCCAGTAGTCGGCCCTCCGGGGGGACTGAAGCTTTCTTT. Its protein product is CASSRPSGGTEAFF.

This clonotype was found many times. The V call is TRBV2, the J call TRBJ2-7; TRBD2 matches at 11 bases. The CDR3 length is 14 residues. Losses at the gene ends were 4 bases for V and 5 bases for J; bases not matched to a gene: 4. CDR1 is SNHLY, CDR2 FYNNEI, per germline. The CDR3 bases are TGTGCCAGCAGTGGGACTAGCGGGCGGGACGAGCAGTACTTC. Translated, it gives CASSGTSGRDEQYF.

This clonotype was recorded at least ten times. The chain combines TRBV5-5 with TRBJ2-3; D may be TRBD1 (6 bases). V was cut by 0 bases and J by 2 bases, with 13 bases left in between. The CDR3 runs to 16 residues. CDR1 and CDR2 from the germline V gene are SGHKS and YYEKEE (reference sequence). The CDR3 protein is CASSLGQGFNTDTQYF. Here the CDR3 DNA reads TGTGCCAGCAGCTTGGGTCAGGGGTTCAACACAGATACGCAGTATTTT.

This clonotype was observed at least ten times. The chain carries TRBV5-1 and TRBJ2-2; 9 bases line up with TRBD2. Trimming at V came to 3 bases and at J to 3 bases, leaving 6 bases not matched to a gene. The CDR3 extends over 16 amino acids. Germline lookup yields CDR1 SGHRS and CDR2 YFSETQ. Written as DNA, the CDR3 is TGCGCCAGCAGCTCCCATAGCGGGGGACACACCGGGGAGCTGTTTTTT. Encoded protein: CASSSHSGGHTGELFF.

As for this clonotype: A clone one base away is much larger, so this may be a read error. CDR3 amino acids: CASSFSGVRNTQYF. CDR3 DNA: TGCGCCAGCAGCTTTAGCGGGGTGAGGAATACGCAGTATTTT. J is TRBJ2-3 and V is TRBV5-1; TRBD2 aligns across 8 bases. The CDR3 loop spans 14 amino acids. With 2 bases clipped from V and 7 bases from J, the junction kept 6 bases outside the gene matches. The germline gives CDR1 SGHRS, CDR2 YFSETQ.

Notes on this clonotype: Since a much larger clone is just one base distant, this may be a read error. The genes are TRBV11-2 and TRBJ2-5; no definite D call. CDR3 size: 13 residues. The V gene's germline CDR1 is SGHAT and CDR2 FQNNGV. V lost 5 bases to trimming and J lost 9 bases, with 16 bases between them. The chain's CDR3 is CASSHETVEAQYF. The CDR3 nucleotides are TGTGCCAGCAGCCACGAAACGGTCGAGGCCCAGTACTTC.

V and J are TRBV7-6 and TRBJ2-3, with D uncertain. Trimming left V 1 base short and J 4 bases short, with 15 bases between. This CDR3 is built from 16 residues. Germline V gene lookup returns CDR1 SGHVS and CDR2 FNYEAQ. The CDR3 spells CASSLVPARRADTQYF. The DNA for the CDR3 is TGTGCCAGCAGCTTAGTCCCGGCTAGACGGGCAGATACGCAGTATTTT.

This clonotype was counted many times. V is TRBV6-1 and J is TRBJ2-1, with 8 bases that match TRBD2. The germline gives CDR1 MNHNS, CDR2 SASEGT. Trimming cost V 5 bases and J 4 bases; bases outside gene matches: 10. CDR3 size: 16 residues. CDR3 sequence (DNA): TGTGCCAGCAGTCTAAACAGCGGGAGTGGATACAATGAGCAGTTCTTC. Translated, it gives CASSLNSGSGYNEQFF.

This clonotype was detected many times. The J gene is TRBJ2-1, the V gene TRBV3-1, with 10 bases identical to TRBD2. The V gene end was trimmed by 2 bases and the J gene end by 8 bases; junction bases not matched to a gene: 9. CDR1 and CDR2 from the germline V gene are LGHDT and YNNKEL (reference sequence). The CDR3 totals 16 residues. The DNA for the CDR3 is TGTGCCAGCAGCCAATGGGCTAGCGGGAGTTTGGATGAGCAGTTCTTC. This encodes CASSQWASGSLDEQFF.

This clonotype was seen many times. The CDR3 sequence is CASSVDPGTFSYEQYF. CDR3 coding DNA: TGTGCCAGCAGCGTAGATCCGGGGACCTTTTCCTACGAGCAGTACTTC. This rearrangement joins TRBV9 to TRBJ2-7; D is perhaps TRBD1 or TRBD2 (5 bases each). V was pared by 0 bases and J by 1 base, with 14 bases between. This CDR3 has 16 residues. Germline CDR1 and CDR2: SGDLS and YYNGEE.

This clonotype appeared many times. The V and J genes are TRBV29-1 and TRBJ1-5; 7 bases are shared with TRBD1. This CDR3 is 11 amino acids long. Losses at the gene ends were 1 base for V and 11 bases for J; bases not matched to a gene: 2. From germline, CDR1 is SQVTM and CDR2 ANQGSEA. In DNA, the CDR3 is TGCAGCGTTGAAGTGGGACAGACCCAGCATTTT. Encoded protein: CSVEVGQTQHF.

This clonotype was observed many times. This sequence joins TRBV28 and TRBJ1-5; D gene ambiguous. The CDR3 has 13 amino acids. Germline assignment: CDR1 MDHEN and CDR2 SYDVKM. V shed 2 bases and J shed 6 bases, with 8 bases lying between them. The CDR3 reads CASSLTGFQPQHF. The CDR3 DNA follows: TGTGCCAGCAGTTTAACGGGGTTTCAGCCCCAGCATTTT.